This T cell receptor (beta chain) came from a study of response to subunit inactivated influenza vaccine. The study, taken as a whole, reports: Few additional T cells are recruited per seasonal influenza vaccination, authors suggested.

TCRdb re-derived calls from the RT-PCR reads in MiXCR, one entry per CDR3 protein. Of around 650,000 distinct CDR3 sequences listed, 15% to 18% are singletons. For this clonotype: The antigen remains undetermined.

Sequencing used PBMCs from blood, obtained 11 to 12 days after vaccination. The clonotype was recovered from a man between 50 and 59 years old who received an inactivated influenza vaccine.

The CDR3 DNA reads as TGTGCCAGCAGCATTCGACAGGGAATCTTCTATGGCTACACCTTC. It specifies CASSIRQGIFYGYTF. This chain links TRBV11-2 with TRBJ1-2; TRBD1 matches 7 bases. The CDR3 covers 15 residues. The J segment lost 4 bases and the V segment lost 5 bases, leaving 10 bases of the junction unmatched. Germline V CDR1 and CDR2: SGHAT, FQNNGV.